This entry describes one TCR beta chain. Germline CDR1 LNHDA, CDR2 SQIVND (reference sequence). The CDR3 totals 14 residues. V dropped 3 bases and J dropped 4; count of bases not matched to a gene: 3. Sequenced by immunoSEQ multiplex PCR; TCRdb stores in-frame clones only, minus some. The table lists approximately 100,000 clones, 75% to 95% of them singletons, with over 3% in the top ten. This sample is drawn from a study of control samples from healthy donors and cancer patients. The material sequenced was blood. The chain is built from TRBV19 and TRBJ2-7; 10 bases agree with TRBD2. The clonotype was recovered from a woman between 18 and 29 years old in good health. CDR3 residues: CASSIPSGGYEQYF. The DNA for the CDR3 is TGTGCCAGTAGTATCCCTAGCGGGGGTTACGAGCAGTACTTC.